The present T cell receptor (beta chain) was sequenced within a study of spatial heterogeneity in lung cancer. Background on the study: Unique TCR and UMI combinations averaged more than ten appearances each in raw reads. Whole-study findings and limits: Blood showed ubiquitous tumor TCRs more often at resection than at routine follow-up.

The CDR3 extends over 14 amino acids. Looked up from germline, CDR1 is SEHNR and CDR2 is FQNEAQ (reference sequence). Germline trimming cut 5 bases from V and 5 bases from J; bases unmatched to any gene: 7. The study tagged each TCR cDNA molecule with a unique molecular identifier. TCRdb reprocessed the 5' RACE reads with MiXCR, giving one entry per CDR3 protein. The data show around 20,000 distinct CDR3 sequences, with about a fifth seen just once and about an eighth held by the top ten. Time point of the sample: sample taken at primary tumor resection. Extraction of whole RNA from tumor, nontumor lung or frozen PBMC preceded unsorted sequencing. More than 70 TRACERx patients with early, untreated non-small cell lung cancer donated samples. This clonotype is categorized as medium-sized. Its antigen remains unidentified.

The starting material was PBMCs, obtained at surgery. The sequence derives from a male donor with early-stage non-small cell lung cancer. The chain uses TRBV7-9 and TRBJ2-5, with TRBD2 matching 8 bases. CDR3 DNA: TGTGCCAGCAGCCCGAGCGGGGGTCGGGAGACCCAGTACTTC. It specifies CASSPSGGRETQYF. The whole variable domain, remainder taken from reference TRBV7-9 and TRBJ2-5, is DTGVSQNPRHKITKRGQNVTFRCDPISEHNRLYWYRQTLGQGPEFLTYFQNEAQLEKSRLLSDRFSAERPKGSFSTLEIQRTEQGDSAMYLCASSPSGGRETQYFGPGTRLLVL.